The 24 T cell receptor beta chains below come from one sample, sequenced in a study of blood T cell repertoires in COVID-19. The table came from immunoSEQ multiplex PCR; TCRdb's copy has only in-frame clones and leaves some out. The data show about 88,000 clones, with about 90% seen just once and 15% held by the top ten. The sequencing input was peripheral blood. The receptors stem from a male donor with acute or convalescent COVID-19.

The V gene is TRBV3-1 (or the pseudogene TRBV3-2), the J gene TRBJ1-6; TRBD1 might be the D (6 bases). Germline V CDR1 and CDR2: LGHDT, YNNKEL (reference sequence). This CDR3 comprises 12 residues. V was shortened by 7 bases and J by 5 bases, with 6 bases between the two germline ends. The CDR3 DNA sequence: TGTGCCAGCAAGGGGGATAATTCACCCCTCCACTTT. This sequence encodes CASKGDNSPLHF.

This CDR3 reads CASSLRQGDLNTGELFF. Here the CDR3 DNA reads TGTGCCAGCAGCTTAAGGCAGGGGGACTTAAACACCGGGGAGCTGTTTTTT. The chain joins TRBV7-2 to TRBJ2-2; D may be TRBD1 (7 bases). CDR1 is SGHTA, CDR2 FQGNSA, per germline. V dropped 2 bases and J dropped 2 bases, with 15 bases sitting between them. The CDR3 is made up of 17 amino acids.

The V call is TRBV5-1, the J call TRBJ2-1, with TRBD1 matching over 8 bases. The V and J ends lost 4 bases and 0 bases, in that order; junction bases with no gene match: 3. Looked up from germline, CDR1 is SGHRS and CDR2 is YFSETQ. The CDR3 length is 15 residues. CDR3 nucleotides: TGCGCCAGCAGCACGACAGGGGACTCCTACAATGAGCAGTTCTTC. Protein product: CASSTTGDSYNEQFF.

The chain has TRBV5-1 and TRBJ1-2, with D uncertain. Deletions cut 2 bases from V and 9 bases from J, with 14 bases between. The CDR3 runs 13 residues. Germline V gene sequence: CDR1 SGHRS, CDR2 YFSETQ. The CDR3 protein is CASSFDGPGSYTF. For the CDR3, the DNA is TGCGCCAGCAGCTTTGACGGGCCCGGGAGCTACACCTTC.

The rearrangement uses TRBV28 and TRBJ1-2; D is possibly TRBD1 (6 bases). Germline V gene lookup returns CDR1 MDHEN and CDR2 SYDVKM. V shed 5 bases and J shed 2 bases, with 9 bases lying between them. This CDR3 comprises 13 residues. CDR3 in amino acids: CASSPGHNYGYTF. Here the CDR3 DNA reads TGTGCCAGCAGTCCGGGACACAACTATGGCTACACCTTC.

V usage is TRBV19 and J usage is TRBJ1-1; D perhaps matches TRBD1 (5 bases). V dropped 1 base and J dropped 3 bases, with 6 bases sitting between them. The CDR3 contains 13 residues. CDR1 and CDR2 from the germline V gene are LNHDA and SQIVND (reference sequence). CDR3 residues: CASSIGGDTEAFF. Written as DNA, the CDR3 is TGTGCCAGTAGTATAGGGGGCGACACTGAAGCTTTCTTT.

The chain is built from TRBV5-1 and TRBJ2-2, with D maybe TRBD1 (5 bases). V was shortened by 3 bases and J by 3 bases, with 9 bases between the two germline ends. The CDR3 has 14 amino acids. The V gene's germline CDR1 is SGHRS and CDR2 YFSETQ. This CDR3 is CASSSDSHTGELFF. In DNA, the CDR3 is TGCGCCAGCAGCTCCGACAGTCACACCGGGGAGCTGTTTTTT.

The V call is TRBV7-2, the J call TRBJ2-1; D gene ambiguous. Germline-derived CDR1 and CDR2 are SGHTA and FQGNSA. This CDR3 contains 15 residues. V gave up 1 base and J gave up 0 bases, with 7 bases separating them. CDR3 residues: CASSLDRSSYNEQFF. In nucleotides, the CDR3 is TGTGCCAGCAGCTTAGATAGAAGCTCCTACAATGAGCAGTTCTTC.

The chain couples TRBV7-3 to TRBJ1-6, with D possibly matching TRBD1 (5 bases). Trimming took 5 bases from V and 7 from J, leaving 15 bases between them. The CDR3 contains 15 residues. Per the germline V gene, CDR1 is SGHTA and CDR2 is FQGTGA. CDR3 DNA: TGTGCCAGCAGCCTAGGGCCGGGGGAAAATTCACCCCTCCACTTT. Its protein product is CASSLGPGENSPLHF.

This clone was detected a few times. This chain links TRBV5-1 with TRBJ2-7; 7 nucleotides line up with TRBD1. Germline values: CDR1 SGHRS, CDR2 YFSETQ. The CDR3 has 15 residues. The junction had 7 bases not matched to a gene; V was cut back by 2 bases and J by 2 bases. The CDR3 is CASSLQGIPTYEQYF. The CDR3 nucleotides read TGCGCCAGCAGCTTACAGGGGATTCCCACCTACGAGCAGTACTTC.

This chain links TRBV21-1 with TRBJ1-1; TRBD1, the table's D call, was not compared with the DNA. TRBV21-1 is tagged as a pseudogene. The CDR3 sequence is 16 residues long. CDR3 in amino acids: CASSKEGELPRAEAFF. The DNA for the CDR3 is TGTGCCAGCAGCAAAGAGGGGGAGCTACCTCGGGCTGAAGCTTTCTTT.

The CDR3 DNA is TGTGCCAGTAGTATATTGGCGACAGGGGCCAAAAACATTCAGTACTTC. Encoded protein: CASSILATGAKNIQYF. This chain connects TRBV19 to TRBJ2-4, with 7 bases fitting TRBD1. The CDR3 loop spans 16 amino acids. The ends lost 2 bases at V and 1 base at J; junction bases unmatched: 5. The germline V gene encodes CDR1 LNHDA and CDR2 SQIVND (reference sequence).

V is TRBV6-4 and J is TRBJ1-5; D is ambiguous. Trimming left V 4 bases short and J 2 bases short, with 6 bases between. CDR1 MRHNA and CDR2 SNTAGT come from the germline V gene. CDR3 size: 13 residues. The DNA for the CDR3 is TGTGCCAGCAGTGCGGGTGGCAATCAGCCCCAGCATTTT. Protein product: CASSAGGNQPQHF.

The chain combines TRBV9 with TRBJ2-3; the match to TRBD2 covers 11 bases. The CDR3 covers 21 residues. The trim removed 1 base at V and 0 bases at J, leaving 16 bases unmatched. Germline CDR1 is SGDLS and CDR2 is YYNGEE. The DNA of the CDR3 is TGTGCCAGCAGCGTAAGCATGAATGGGGCTAGCGGGGGGATTAGCACAGATACGCAGTATTTT. Translating gives CASSVSMNGASGGISTDTQYF.

In nucleotides, the CDR3 is TGTGCCAGCAGCCTACGGGTAGACACTGAAGCTTTCTTT. It codes for CASSLRVDTEAFF. This chain links TRBV5-4 with TRBJ1-1, with D hard to call. The V and J ends lost 4 bases and 3 bases respectively, with 10 bases between them. The CDR3 has 13 residues. CDR1 is SGHNT and CDR2 is YYREEE in the germline V gene (reference sequence).

This sequence joins TRBV11-3 and TRBJ1-2; no reliable D call. CDR3 length: 17 amino acids. Germline-derived CDR1 and CDR2 are SGHNT and YENEEA. Trimming cost V 6 bases and J 3 bases, with 23 bases left between them. The CDR3 sequence is CASRPGRAVKGDYGYTF. CDR3 DNA sequence: TGTGCCAGCAGGCCCGGGCGGGCAGTTAAGGGAGACTATGGCTACACCTTC. Using reference TRBV11-3 and TRBJ1-2 for the parts outside the CDR3, the full variable domain is EAGVVQSPRYKIIEKKQPVAFWCNPISGHNTLYWYLQNLGQGPELLIRYENEEAVDDSQLPKDRFSAERLKGVDSTLKIQPAELGDSAVYLCASRPGRAVKGDYGYTFGSGTRLTVV.

The chain employs TRBV7-6 and TRBJ1-3; D is undetermined. The CDR3 is 15 amino acids. Trimming shortened V by 6 bases and J by 0 bases, and 12 bases separated the two germline ends. Germline CDR1 reads SGHVS; CDR2 reads FNYEAQ. As DNA, the CDR3 is TGTGCCAGCAGTAGAGACACCTACTCTGGAAACACCATATATTTT. Translation: CASSRDTYSGNTIYF.

To note about this clone: Additional DNA sequences in this sample encode the identical CDR3. This chain uses TRBV7-9 with TRBJ1-5, with D uncertain. CDR1 and CDR2 from the germline V gene are SEHNR and FQNEAQ (reference sequence). Between the trimmed V and J ends, which lost 1 base and 0 bases, there was a span of 7 bases. The CDR3 is 15 residues long. In DNA form, the CDR3 reads TGTGCCAGCAGCTTAGGCCAGGCTAGCAATCAGCCCCAGCATTTT. The encoded protein is CASSLGQASNQPQHF.

The J gene is TRBJ1-3, the V gene TRBV5-4; D gene uncertain. The CDR3 totals 14 residues. Germline assignment: CDR1 SGHNT and CDR2 YYREEE (reference sequence). Trimming took off 4 bases at V and 0 bases at J, with 8 bases between the two ends. The CDR3 DNA reads as TGTGCCAGCAGCCGATACGGCTCTGGAAACACCATATATTTT. Amino acids: CASSRYGSGNTIYF.

The chain employs TRBV7-8 and TRBJ2-1, with 9 bases identical to TRBD1. After removal of 6 bases from V and 12 bases from J, the junction contained 15 bases not matched to a gene. The CDR3 consists of 15 residues. Germline lookup yields CDR1 SGHVS and CDR2 FQNEAQ. The DNA of the CDR3 is TGTGCCAGCAGTCCCAATGGACAGGGGAATGAAGTGCAGTTCTTC. Translation gives CASSPNGQGNEVQFF. The full variable domain, in which reference TRBV7-8 and TRBJ2-1 provide the parts outside the CDR3, is GAGVSQSPRYKVAKRGQDVALRCDPISGHVSLFWYQQALGQGPEFLTYFQNEAQLDKSGLPSDRFFAERPEGSVSTLKIQRTQQEDSAVYLCASSPNGQGNEVQFFGPGTRLTVL.

In its sample, this clone was seen once. The CDR3 region has the DNA TGTGCCAGCAGTTTTTTGGCTGGCACAGATACGCAGTATTTT. Its protein product is CASSFLAGTDTQYF. This chain joins TRBV28 and TRBJ2-3; the D is unclear. The CDR3 is 14 amino acids. V was shortened by 3 bases and J by 1 base, with 8 bases between the two germline ends. Per the germline V gene, CDR1 is MDHEN and CDR2 is SYDVKM.

In its sample, this clone was seen once. This sequence joins TRBV7-7 and TRBJ2-5; D is ambiguous. With 1 base removed from V and 7 bases from J, the gap between germline ends came to 16 bases. From germline, CDR1 is SSHAT and CDR2 FNYEAQ (reference sequence). The CDR3 loop spans 15 amino acids. The CDR3 is CASSLDSDSSGTQYF. The CDR3 DNA is TGTGCCAGCAGCTTAGACTCCGACTCCTCGGGGACCCAGTACTTC.

The V gene is TRBV7-3, the J gene TRBJ1-2, with D hard to call. V shed 9 bases and J shed 2 bases, with 31 bases lying between them. The germline V gene encodes CDR1 SGHTA and CDR2 FQGTGA. This CDR3 comprises 19 residues. The CDR3 protein is CARDCHKPGKTKMNYGYTF. CDR3 nucleotide sequence: TGTGCCAGAGACTGCCATAAACCGGGAAAAACTAAGATGAACTATGGCTACACCTTC. The entire variable domain, with the rest obtained from reference TRBV7-3 and TRBJ1-2, is as follows: GAGVSQTPSNKVTEKGKYVELRCDPISGHTALYWYRQSLGQGPEFLIYFQGTGAADDSGLPNDRFFAVRPEGSVSTLKIQRTERGDSAVYLCARDCHKPGKTKMNYGYTFGSGTRLTVV.

This chain links TRBV6-6 with TRBJ2-1; 10 nucleotides agree with TRBD2. Germline CDR1 reads MNHNY; CDR2 reads SVGAGI (reference sequence). The CDR3 totals 16 residues. V shed 2 bases, J shed 7 bases, and the junction held 8 bases outside the gene matches. In nucleotides, the CDR3 is TGTGCCAGCAGTTACGAAGCTAGCGGGGGTGGAAATGAGCAGTTCTTC. As protein: CASSYEASGGGNEQFF.